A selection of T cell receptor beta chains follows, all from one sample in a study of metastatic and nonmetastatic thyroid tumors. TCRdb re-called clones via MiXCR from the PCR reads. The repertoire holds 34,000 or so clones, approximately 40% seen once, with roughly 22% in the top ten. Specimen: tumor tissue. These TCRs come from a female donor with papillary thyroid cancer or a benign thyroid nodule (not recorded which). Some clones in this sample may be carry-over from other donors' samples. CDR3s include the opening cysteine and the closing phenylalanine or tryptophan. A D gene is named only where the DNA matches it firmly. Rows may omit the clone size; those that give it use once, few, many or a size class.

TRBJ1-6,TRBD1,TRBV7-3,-,CASSTGVANSPLHF,TGTGCCAGCAGCACAGGGGTGGCTAATTCACCCCTCCACTTT
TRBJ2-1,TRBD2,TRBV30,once,CAWSRLAGGIGEQFF,TGTGCCTGGAGCCGCTTGGCGGGGGGAATCGGTGAGCAGTTCTTC
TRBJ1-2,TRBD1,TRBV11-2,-,CASSGRRADRGSVGGYTF,TGTGCCAGCAGCGGCCGACGCGCGGACAGGGGGTCGGTGGGAGGCTACACCTTC
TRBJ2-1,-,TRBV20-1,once,CSALRQYNINEQFF,TGCAGTGCTCTTCGGCAGTATAACATCAATGAGCAGTTCTTC
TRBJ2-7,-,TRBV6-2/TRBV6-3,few,CASSQDAPSYEQYF,TGTGCCAGCAGCCAAGACGCACCGTCCTACGAGCAGTACTTC
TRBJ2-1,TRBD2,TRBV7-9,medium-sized,CASSLGLAGDNEQFF,TGTGCCAGCAGCTTAGGCCTAGCGGGAGACAATGAGCAGTTCTTC
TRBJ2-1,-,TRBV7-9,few,CASSLWQSEQFF,TGTGCCAGCAGCTTATGGCAGTCGGAGCAGTTCTTC
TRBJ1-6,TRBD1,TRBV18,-,CASSCGQGNSPLHF,TGTGCCAGCTCATGCGGACAGGGAAATTCACCCCTCCACTTT
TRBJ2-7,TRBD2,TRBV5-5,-,CASSFTSGSHNEQYF,TGTGCCAGCAGTTTCACTAGCGGGAGTCATAACGAGCAGTACTTC
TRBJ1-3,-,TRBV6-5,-,CASSYSVGLPGNTIYF,TGTGCCAGCAGTTACTCAGTGGGGTTACCTGGAAACACCATATATTTT
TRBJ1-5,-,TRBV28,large,CASSLCVGGGQPQHF,TGTGCCAGCAGTTTATGCGTCGGAGGGGGGCAGCCCCAGCATTTT
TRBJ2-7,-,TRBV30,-,CAWMRQSYEQYF,TGTGCCTGGATGAGGCAGTCCTATGAGCAGTACTTC
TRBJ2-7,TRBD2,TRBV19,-,CASSISTSGTSYEQYF,TGTGCCAGTAGTATATCCACTAGCGGGACCTCCTACGAGCAGTACTTC
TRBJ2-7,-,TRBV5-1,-,CASSPEAGPYEQYF,TGCGCCAGCAGCCCGGAGGCTGGTCCCTACGAGCAGTACTTC
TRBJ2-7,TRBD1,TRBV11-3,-,CASSSDRTGGSLAAYYEQYF,TGTGCCAGCAGCTCGGACCGGACAGGGGGCTCACTAGCGGCCTACTACGAGCAGTACTTC
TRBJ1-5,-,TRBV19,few,CASSTGSSNQPQHF,TGTGCCAGTAGCACAGGTAGTAGCAATCAGCCCCAGCATTTT
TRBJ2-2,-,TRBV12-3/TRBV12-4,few,CASSFARTSGELFF,TGTGCCAGCAGTTTCGCCCGGACCTCTGGGGAGCTGTTTTTT
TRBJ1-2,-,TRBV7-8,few,CASSSGTPGPSNYGYTF,TGTGCCAGCAGCTCCGGGACGCCGGGCCCGTCTAACTATGGCTACACCTTC
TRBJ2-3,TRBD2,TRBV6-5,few,CASSYGLAGSTDTQYF,TGTGCCAGCAGTTACGGACTAGCGGGGAGCACAGATACGCAGTATTTT
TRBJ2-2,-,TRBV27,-,CASSRGQTGELFF,TGTGCCAGCAGTCGGGGCCAAACCGGGGAGCTGTTTTTT
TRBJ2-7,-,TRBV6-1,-,CASTPEGGPYEQYF,TGTGCCAGCACCCCGGAGGGGGGCCCCTACGAGCAGTACTTC
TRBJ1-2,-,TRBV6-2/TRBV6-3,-,CASSYTQNRDPGRNYYGYTF,TGTGCCAGCAGTTATACTCAAAACCGGGACCCAGGGAGGAACTACTATGGCTACACCTTC
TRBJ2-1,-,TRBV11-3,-,CASSFTSLDEQFF,TGTGCCAGCAGCTTCACGAGTCTCGATGAGCAGTTCTTC
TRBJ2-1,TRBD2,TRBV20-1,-,CSARDNAGGPKFF,TGCAGTGCTAGAGATAATGCGGGGGGGCCGAAGTTCTTC
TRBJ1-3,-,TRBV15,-,CATSRDAMGSGNTIYF,TGTGCCACCAGCAGAGACGCCATGGGGTCTGGAAACACCATATATTTT
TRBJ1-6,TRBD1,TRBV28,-,CASRTGFYNSPLHF,TGTGCCAGCCGGACAGGGTTTTATAATTCACCCCTCCACTTT
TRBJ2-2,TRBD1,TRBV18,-,CASSPTGVADFTGELFF,TGTGCCAGCTCACCGACAGGGGTGGCAGATTTCACCGGGGAGCTGTTTTTT
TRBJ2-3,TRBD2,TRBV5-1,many,CASSLAAGGPADTQYF,TGCGCCAGCAGCTTGGCAGCGGGGGGGCCGGCAGATACGCAGTATTTT
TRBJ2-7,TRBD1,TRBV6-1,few,CASSRDRDAYEQYF,TGTGCCAGCAGTCGGGACAGGGACGCCTACGAGCAGTACTTC
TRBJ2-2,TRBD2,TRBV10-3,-,CAISLAGANTGELFF,TGTGCCATTTCCCTAGCGGGAGCGAACACCGGGGAGCTGTTTTTT